Below are 23 T cell receptor beta chains sequenced from a single sample in a study of patients and donors after allogeneic stem cell transplantation (dated by TCRdb to 2020 to 2022). Library creation used RT-PCR. Sequencer: NextSeq 550. TCRdb trimmed the raw reads at Q25, called clones with MiXCR and kept productive beta chains. Rows with a matching CDR3 protein are joined into one entry that keeps the most common DNA and genes. The sample table lists fewer than 180,000 distinct CDR3 sequences, about 36% of them with a count of one. The top ten hold about 50% of the sample. The sample comprised blood, either unsorted or a sorted T cell fraction (not recorded which). All receptors come from a human donor who was either an allogeneic HSCT recipient or a stem cell or donor lymphocyte infusion donor (not recorded which). It is not recorded whose cells these are; they may come from a transplant donor.

The V gene is TRBV7-9, the J gene TRBJ2-5, with 11 bases that match TRBD1. V trimming: 7 bases; J trimming: 3 bases; junction bases outside the gene matches: 10. Germline V gene data show CDR1 as SEHNR and CDR2 as FQNEAQ (reference sequence). The CDR3 contains 16 residues. CDR3 residues: CASTQGQGVEEETQYF. In DNA form, the CDR3 reads TGTGCCAGCACCCAGGGACAGGGGGTTGAAGAAGAGACCCAGTACTTC.

The V and J genes are TRBV12-3 or TRBV12-4 and TRBJ1-6; 9 positions agree with TRBD1. The CDR3 spans 15 residues. Losses at the gene ends were 8 bases for V and 7 bases for J; bases not matched to a gene: 9. The CDR3 coding sequence is TGTGCCAGCGGGGACACCGGGACAGGGAATTCACCCCTCCACTTT. Its translation is CASGDTGTGNSPLHF.

This clonotype turned up a few times. The chain joins TRBV7-9 to TRBJ1-1; 8 bases match TRBD1. The V gene end was trimmed by 6 bases and the J gene end by 3 bases; junction bases not matched to a gene: 3. The CDR3 has 13 amino acids. The germline gives CDR1 SEHNR, CDR2 FQNEAQ (reference sequence). CDR3 bases: TGTGCCAGCAGGGGGACAGGAGACACTGAAGCTTTCTTT. Translating gives CASRGTGDTEAFF.

The chain employs TRBV4-1 and TRBJ1-2; D unclear. V was clipped by 0 bases and J by 4 bases, with 6 bases between them. Germline values: CDR1 MGHRA, CDR2 YSYEKL. This CDR3 has 13 residues. DNA of the CDR3: TGCGCCAGCAGCCAAGAGTCAGGCTATGGCTACACCTTC. This codes for CASSQESGYGYTF.

This chain connects TRBV6-6 to TRBJ1-5, with a possible D match to TRBD1 (5 bases). Trimming left V 2 bases short and J 5 bases short, with 16 bases between. CDR3 length: 16 amino acids. The germline CDR1 and CDR2 sequences are MNHNY and SVGAGI (reference sequence). CDR3 in amino acids: CASSYPGLGGDQPQHF. The CDR3 DNA reads TGTGCCAGCAGTTACCCGGGTTTGGGGGGGGATCAGCCCCAGCATTTT.

This chain joins TRBV5-5 and TRBJ2-2, with D possibly TRBD2 on 6 matching bases. Germline values: CDR1 SGHKS, CDR2 YYEKEE (reference sequence). This CDR3 region has 17 residues. V dropped 5 bases and J dropped 1 base, with 18 bases sitting between them. For the CDR3, the DNA is TGTGCCAGCAGTTTCACCCTCACTAGCCGGAACACCGGGGAGCTGTTTTTT. Amino acids: CASSFTLTSRNTGELFF.

The table lists this clonotype with a few counts. The V and J genes are TRBV12-3 or TRBV12-4 and TRBJ1-2; no clear D gene. CDR3 length: 12 residues. V was cut by 0 bases and J by 8 bases, with 7 bases left in between. The CDR3 sequence is CASSLAPLGYTF. The CDR3 DNA follows: TGTGCCAGCAGTTTAGCCCCCCTCGGCTACACCTTC.

This clonotype has only a few counts. V usage is TRBV7-2 and J usage is TRBJ1-3; D may be TRBD1 (5 bases). Germline CDR1 SGHTA, CDR2 FQGNSA. CDR3 length equals 16 residues. Trimming removed 5 bases at V and 4 bases at J, with 18 bases between. The CDR3 here is CASSPGGAREGNTIYF. Here the CDR3 DNA reads TGTGCCAGCAGCCCCGGCGGGGCCCGAGAGGGAAACACCATATATTTT.

This chain uses TRBV20-1 with TRBJ2-2, with 13 bases identical to TRBD2. The CDR3 sequence is 18 residues long. V shed 1 base, J shed 0 bases, and the junction held 5 bases outside the gene matches. The germline CDR1 and CDR2 sequences are DFQATT and SNEGSKA (reference sequence). This CDR3 reads CSARVGLAGPANTGELFF. The CDR3 DNA reads TGCAGTGCTAGAGTGGGACTAGCGGGACCAGCGAACACCGGGGAGCTGTTTTTT.

The rearrangement joins TRBV4-3 to TRBJ1-6; D unresolved. The V and J ends lost 8 bases and 2 bases respectively, with 16 bases between them. The CDR3 runs to 16 residues. CDR1 and CDR2 (germline): LGHNA, YSLEER. The CDR3 nucleotides are TGCGCCAGCCGACCCCGCCCTGGGGCCTATAATTCACCCCTCCACTTT. Translation: CASRPRPGAYNSPLHF.

The table lists this clonotype with a few counts. This chain links TRBV4-2 with TRBJ1-1, with D perhaps TRBD1 (5 bases). Germline V gene lookup returns CDR1 LGHNA and CDR2 YNFKEQ. V dropped 0 bases and J dropped 5 bases, with 7 bases sitting between them. This CDR3 is built from 13 residues. CDR3 DNA sequence: TGTGCCAGCAGCCAAGAACAGGAGACTGAAGCTTTCTTT. This codes for CASSQEQETEAFF.

The table lists this clonotype with a few counts. The chain's CDR3 is CASSLEAKAYGYTF. CDR3 DNA sequence: TGTGCCAGCAGCTTAGAGGCCAAAGCCTATGGCTACACCTTC. The rearrangement joins TRBV7-2 to TRBJ1-2; D not resolved. Trimming removed 1 base from V and 4 bases from J, with 10 bases in between. There are 14 residues in the CDR3. In germline, CDR1 is SGHTA, CDR2 FQGNSA.

This clonotype was observed a few times. J is TRBJ1-3 and V is TRBV12-3 or TRBV12-4, with 9 positions matching TRBD1. Trimming at V came to 11 bases and at J to 0 bases, leaving 8 bases not matched to a gene. The CDR3 loop spans 15 amino acids. The CDR3 loop is CAGRTGASSGNTIYF. The CDR3 DNA sequence: TGTGCCGGAAGGACAGGGGCGAGCTCTGGAAACACCATATATTTT.

The J gene is TRBJ1-1, the V gene TRBV4-3; D remains ambiguous. The CDR3 runs 15 residues. Trimming took off 0 bases at V and 2 bases at J, with 10 bases between the two ends. CDR1 is LGHNA, CDR2 YSLEER, per germline. In DNA form, the CDR3 reads TGCGCCAGCAGCCAAGAGATTCTGAGAAACACTGAAGCTTTCTTT. This gives the protein CASSQEILRNTEAFF.

This clonotype was seen more than once but under ten times. The V and J genes are TRBV28 and TRBJ2-1; tentative D call: TRBD2 (5 bases). CDR3 length equals 16 residues. V was clipped by 2 bases and J by 6 bases, with 17 bases between them. The V gene's germline CDR1 is MDHEN and CDR2 SYDVKM. CDR3 coding DNA: TGTGCCAGCAGTTTAAATGACCTAGCCGCCCGCAATGAGCAGTTCTTC. The encoded protein is CASSLNDLAARNEQFF. Combining the CDR3 with reference TRBV28 and TRBJ2-1 gives the whole variable domain DVKVTQSSRYLVKRTGEKVFLECVQDMDHENMFWYRQDPGLGLRLIYFSYDVKMKEKGDIPEGYSVSREKKERFSLILESASTNQTSMYLCASSLNDLAARNEQFFGPGTRLTVL.

This chain uses TRBV12-3 or TRBV12-4 with TRBJ1-3; 8 positions match TRBD1. With V trimmed by 6 bases and J by 4 bases, 8 bases remained unmatched. This CDR3 comprises 15 residues. The CDR3 coding sequence is TGTGCCAGCAGCCTGGACAGGGTACAAGGAAACACCATATATTTT. Translation: CASSLDRVQGNTIYF.

This rearrangement joins TRBV6-5 to TRBJ2-1; no definite D call. CDR3 length: 11 residues. Between the trimmed V and J ends, which lost 7 bases and 7 bases, there was a span of 8 bases. In germline, CDR1 is MNHEY, CDR2 SVGAGI. CDR3 loop: CASMVRNEQFF. As DNA, the CDR3 is TGTGCCAGCATGGTTCGGAATGAGCAGTTCTTC.

This clonotype was seen more than once but under ten times. The chain has TRBV7-8 and TRBJ2-1; TRBD1 matches 7 bases. The germline CDR1 and CDR2 sequences are SGHVS and FQNEAQ. The CDR3 runs 14 residues. The junction had 6 bases not matched to a gene; V was cut back by 3 bases and J by 7 bases. In nucleotides, the CDR3 is TGTGCCAGCAGCTTTTTGGACAGGTCAAATGAGCAGTTCTTC. This codes for CASSFLDRSNEQFF.

The chain recombines TRBV7-9 with TRBJ2-3; no firm D call. Germline V gene data show CDR1 as SEHNR and CDR2 as FQNEAQ (reference sequence). The ends were cut back, 5 bases at V and 6 bases at J, with 21 bases in the middle. This CDR3 comprises 16 residues. The chain's CDR3 is CASSPGRIPQSDTQYF. Written as DNA, the CDR3 is TGTGCCAGCAGCCCAGGACGGATTCCTCAGTCCGATACGCAGTATTTT.

The chain links TRBV7-6 to TRBJ1-1; D gene ambiguous. This CDR3 comprises 13 residues. V lost 7 bases and J lost 0, with 9 bases in between. The germline gives CDR1 SGHVS, CDR2 FNYEAQ. In DNA form, the CDR3 reads TGTGCCAGCACACGGGCCGTGAACACTGAAGCTTTCTTT. As protein: CASTRAVNTEAFF. Supplemented by reference TRBV7-6 and TRBJ1-1, the full variable domain reads GAGVSQSPRYKVTKRGQDVALRCDPISGHVSLYWYRQALGQGPEFLTYFNYEAQQDKSGLPNDRFSAERPEGSISTLTIQRTEQRDSAMYRCASTRAVNTEAFFGQGTRLTVV.

CDR3 amino acids: CASSPAGGRDTEAFF. In DNA form, the CDR3 reads TGTGCCAGCAGCCCAGCCGGGGGCCGGGACACTGAAGCTTTCTTT. V usage is TRBV7-2 and J usage is TRBJ1-1; D might be TRBD1 (6 bases). Trimming stripped 5 bases from V and 3 bases from J, with 16 bases between. CDR1 and CDR2 (germline): SGHTA, FQGNSA. The CDR3 spans 15 residues.

This chain connects TRBV19 to TRBJ1-5; D unresolved. The CDR3 extends over 14 amino acids. V dropped 0 bases and J dropped 11 bases, with 14 bases sitting between them. CDR1 is LNHDA and CDR2 is SQIVND in the germline V gene (reference sequence). The CDR3 DNA is TGTGCCAGTAGTATAGATCTGGGCCGGTCGGCCCAGCATTTT. Amino acids: CASSIDLGRSAQHF.

The table lists this clonotype with a few counts. The rearrangement uses TRBV6-2 or TRBV6-3 and TRBJ2-7; D gene unclear. This CDR3 region has 13 residues. Trimming pared 0 bases from V and 2 bases from J, leaving 5 bases between. Germline CDR1 and CDR2: MNHEY and SVGEGT. CDR3 sequence reads: CASSYSGTYEQYF. The CDR3 coding sequence is TGTGCCAGCAGTTACTCAGGGACCTACGAGCAGTACTTC.